This T cell receptor (beta chain) was captured by sequencing in a study of CXCR3-negative and CXCR3-positive naive CD8 T cells. By phenotype, naive CD8+ T cells were CD45RO-CCR7+CD27+CD95-. Remarks on this clonotype: The antigen is undetermined.

Study conclusions and caveats: With surface CD5 comparable between naive subsets, TCR strength was estimated using properties derived from the TRB CDR3. Memory, not naive, CXCR3-negative and CXCR3-positive cells differed in TRBV-TRBJ usage. The study found more hydrophobic TRB CDR3s in CXCR3-positive naive cells than in CXCR3-negative naive cells.

The authors made the TRB cDNA libraries by 5' RACE using UMI labels. TCRdb reprocessed the 5' RACE reads and reports one entry per CDR3 protein, with no DNA. This sample's table reports 150,000 or so distinct CDR3 sequences. The CDR3 runs to 16 residues. CDR1 is SGHVS, CDR2 FQNEAQ, per germline. This sequence originates from a human donor in good health. Some clones in this sample may be carry-over from other donors' samples. Sequenced material: naive CXCR3+ CD8+ T cells from blood. Subset of the sample: CD45RO-CCR7+CD27+CD95- naive CD8+ T cells expressing CXCR3 (TNR3+). The V call is TRBV7-8, the J call TRBJ2-7; TCRdb picks TRBD1, but there is no DNA to check that call. The CDR3 sequence is CASSLAIRAGGYEQYF.